This record covers a single T cell receptor (beta chain). The sort gate was single viable CD3+CD4+CD8-CD45RO+ cells for memory CD4+ T cells. Libraries were prepared by immunoSEQ multiplex PCR; TCRdb keeps only in-frame clonotypes and omits some of them. The table shows about 54,000 clones, with roughly 79% occurring only once. The data belong to a study of memory CD4+ T cells and cytomegalovirus serostatus. This CDR3 spans 13 amino acids. The germline CDR1 and CDR2 sequences are LGHNA and YSLEER. Trimming removed 4 bases from V and 9 bases from J, with 14 bases in between. The receptor comes from an adult in good health and CMV-seronegative. Input material: memory CD4+ T cells from blood. V gene TRBV4-3 combines with J gene TRBJ2-3; D is perhaps TRBD1 (6 bases). This CDR3 reads CASSRMTGQTQYF. Here the CDR3 DNA reads TGCGCCAGCAGCCGTATGACAGGTCAGACGCAGTATTTT.